This T cell receptor beta chain originates from a study of T cells in Graves' hyperthyroidism and ophthalmopathy. This clonotype was detected only a few times. Amplified regions were TCR beta CDR3 sequences from RNA transcripts. An initial round of RT-PCR targeting the TCR CDR3 relied on the HTBI primer set. TCRdb itself ran the multiplex PCR reads through MiXCR, one entry per CDR3 protein. This repertoire shows about 690,000 distinct CDR3 sequences, roughly 17% found once; its top ten account for around 15%. CDR1 and CDR2 from the germline V gene are MDHEN and SYDVKM. This CDR3 is built from 14 residues. The V end was cut by 10 bases, the J end by 4 bases, with 20 bases between.

What was sequenced was blood. The TCR sequence derives from a man aged 45-65 years with Graves' hyperthyroidism. The genes are TRBV28 and TRBJ2-7; D is possibly TRBD1 (6 bases). The CDR3 sequence is CATIPDRQIYEQYF. CDR3 in DNA: TGTGCCACCATCCCGGACAGACAAATTTACGAGCAGTACTTC.